These T cell receptor beta chains were read from a single sample in a study of cytomegalovirus exposure and HLA in healthy donors. The table came from immunoSEQ multiplex PCR; TCRdb's copy has only in-frame clones and leaves some out. The data contain 120,000 to 150,000 clones, 78% of them singletons. Sequencing was carried out using PBMCs. These receptors were taken from a male donor in good health and CMV-seronegative. Each CDR3 is given with its conserved first and last residue. A D gene is named only where the DNA matches it firmly. Clone size, where shown, is once, few, many, or a class for clones that have expanded.

v_call,cdr3_length,j_call,d_call,clone_size,cdr3_aa,cdr3_nt
TRBV7-8,15,TRBJ1-5,TRBD1,few,CASSFRQGPNQPQHF,TGTGCCAGCAGCTTCCGACAGGGGCCAAATCAGCCCCAGCATTTT
TRBV14,17,TRBJ2-7,-,-,CASSQVQGSPRPYEQYF,TGTGCCAGCAGCCAAGTACAGGGTAGCCCCAGACCCTACGAGCAGTACTTC
TRBV4-2,20,TRBJ1-6,TRBD1,-,CASSQDSNTGGADYNSPLHF,TGTGCCAGCAGCCAAGATTCCAACACAGGGGGCGCTGATTATAATTCACCCCTCCACTTT
TRBV6-5,15,TRBJ1-1,-,-,CASSSSQGRSTEAFF,TGTGCCAGCAGTTCCTCGCAGGGGCGATCCACTGAAGCTTTCTTT
TRBV5-1,14,TRBJ1-2,-,-,CASSGQSTNYGYTF,TGCGCCAGCAGTGGGCAGTCTACTAACTATGGCTACACCTTC
TRBV9,16,TRBJ1-1,TRBD1,once,CASSVGVQGLHTEAFF,TGTGCCAGCAGCGTAGGGGTACAGGGGTTGCACACTGAAGCTTTCTTT
TRBV12-5,15,TRBJ2-3,-,-,CASGRGGAGADTQYF,TGTGCTAGTGGTCGCGGGGGCGCTGGGGCAGATACGCAGTATTTT
TRBV18,15,TRBJ2-2,TRBD1,-,CASSLQGENTGELFF,TGTGCCAGCTCACTCCAGGGGGAGAACACCGGGGAGCTGTTTTTT
TRBV5-6,14,TRBJ2-7,-,-,CASSPPRPTYEQYF,TGTGCCAGCAGCCCACCGAGGCCCACCTACGAGCAGTACTTC
TRBV6-6,15,TRBJ1-2,-,-,CASRDNVRDRDGYTF,TGTGCCAGCAGAGATAACGTGAGAGACAGAGATGGCTACACCTTC
TRBV7-9,14,TRBJ1-4,TRBD1,-,CASSPGTGYEKLFF,TGTGCCAGCAGTCCCGGGACAGGGTATGAAAAACTGTTTTTT